This TCR beta chain was profiled in a study of blood T cell repertoires in COVID-19 (TCRdb year 2020). Broadly, across the study: Recovered participants in ImmuneRACE Cohort 3 were defined as having two consecutive negative NP/OP PCR tests, clearance from a healthcare professional, or resolution of symptoms. Samples from collaborators originated in the United States, Italy and Spain and spanned both the acute and convalescent phases of COVID-19. The prospective study material was composed of cDNA or gDNA derived from T cells, B-cell-depleted T cells, or PBMCs. The dataset comprised deeply sampled blood TCRbeta repertoires from subjects exposed to, actively infected with, or recovered from COVID-19. The repertoires were released in a freely available public database intended as a resource for research on the immune response to SARS-CoV-2. The samples were drawn from two sources: the first 160 participants of the ongoing ImmuneRACE study, and about 1,300 subjects contributed by 6 global collaborators. Sample metadata almost always included a de-identified subject ID, COVID-19 status, age in years and sex. Where available, HLA class I and class II types were taken from metadata supplied by the sample provider and were not determined by assay-based typing. Paper-wide results and their limitations: The quantity of clinical and demographic metadata differed by source and by participant and was supplied without curation.

TCRbeta CDR3 regions were amplified from genomic DNA using the immunoSEQ Assay, a bias-controlled multiplex PCR. Per the original workflow: Nucleated cell counts per sample were estimated from amplification of reference gene primers within the assay. Sequence reads were collapsed and filtered to measure the absolute abundance of every unique TCRbeta CDR3 rearrangement. Productive Simpson clonality was computed per sample as the square root of Simpson's diversity index over productive rearrangements. This immuneACCESS table, as held by TCRdb, lists in-frame sequences with V and J called but not all clones. Of the missing ones, under half trace to an unresolved V gene in checked studies; the others have no known cause. Clonal size and the V and J genes are those of that table, whereas D and trimming came from the DNA. The sample table lists a few hundred thousand clones, roughly 87% of them with a count of one. Roughly 7.2% of the sample goes to the ten largest clones.

Counted from cysteine to phenylalanine, this CDR3 has 15 amino acids. The read is trimmed to its CDR3 DNA, 45 bases read in frame from base 1. V trim: 6 bases; J trim: 1 base; unmatched bases: 5. Looking up the germline V gene yields CDR1 MRHNA and CDR2 SNTAGT. Participants in the prospective study were enrolled through a virtual design, were aged roughly 18 to 100 years, and lived in fewer than 30 United States geographic areas. Cohort assignment in the prospective study relied on participant-reported clinical history from a screening survey and a study questionnaire. Each participant in the prospective study had whole blood, serum and a nasopharyngeal or oropharyngeal swab collected by mobile phlebotomists. Participants in the prospective study had the option to provide additional blood draws and questionnaires over a roughly 2-month period. Blood samples from the prospective study were shipped frozen or at room temperature prior to DNA extraction.

About this clone: No cognate antigen has been identified for it. Base-call qualities are not available, and no considerably larger clone is one nucleotide away.

The sequence was obtained from a man aged 30 to 39 in a cohort exposed to, infected with or recovered from COVID-19 (not recorded which). The sequence is built from TRBV6-4 and TRBJ1-1; the junction holds 10 bases that match TRBD1. The source material was PBMCs or T cells enriched from blood (not recorded which). CDR3 reads: CASRRQGAGNTEAFF. The sequenced DNA: TGTGCCAGCAGAAGACAGGGGGCAGGGAACACTGAAGCTTTCTTT.